Shown below are 19 T cell receptor beta chains from a single sample sequenced in a study of T cell responses to AZD1222 COVID-19 vaccine. The method was immunoSEQ multiplex PCR; TCRdb's version includes in-frame clones alone and lacks a portion of them. The table has some 180,000 clones, around 94% seen once. The sequences come from peripheral blood, collected 28 days after the second dose of the MenACWY control vaccine. The receptors stem from an adult who received the MenACWY meningococcal vaccine as a control.

V and J are TRBV7-9 and TRBJ1-6, with 8 bases matching TRBD1. CDR1 SEHNR and CDR2 FQNEAQ come from the germline V gene (reference sequence). The length of the CDR3 is 15 residues. V lost 6 bases to trimming and J lost 6 bases; unmatched junction nucleotides: 7. In DNA form, the CDR3 reads TGTGCCAGCAGACCAGCAGGGGGCGGTAATTCACCCCTCCACTTT. Translated, it gives CASRPAGGGNSPLHF.

The chain is built from TRBV6-2 or TRBV6-3 and TRBJ1-3; D gene uncertain. This CDR3 region has 16 residues. V was trimmed by 6 bases and J by 0 bases, leaving 15 bases between them. CDR1 is MNHEY and CDR2 is SVGEGT in the germline V gene. In nucleotides, the CDR3 is TGTGCCAGCAGCCTGCACAGACGACGCTCTGGAAACACCATATATTTT. Amino acids: CASSLHRRRSGNTIYF.

The gene calls are TRBV7-9 and TRBJ1-2; no firm D call. The germline V gene encodes CDR1 SEHNR and CDR2 FQNEAQ (reference sequence). Trimming took 3 bases from V and 2 from J, leaving 16 bases between them. This CDR3 comprises 16 residues. CDR3 protein: CASSFPAITSNYGYTF. Written as DNA, the CDR3 is TGTGCCAGCAGCTTCCCGGCTATAACCTCGAACTATGGCTACACCTTC.

This chain links TRBV9 with TRBJ2-3; TRBD2 matches 9 bases. The length of the CDR3 is 16 residues. CDR1 is SGDLS, CDR2 YYNGEE, per germline. The V segment lost 0 bases and the J segment 4 bases; nucleotides outside the gene matches: 6. CDR3 amino acids: CASSVGGTSFSDTQYF. The CDR3 DNA reads as TGTGCCAGCAGCGTAGGGGGGACTAGCTTTTCAGATACGCAGTATTTT. Filled out from reference TRBV9 and TRBJ2-3, the complete variable domain reads DSGVTQTPKHLITATGQRVTLRCSPRSGDLSVYWYQQSLDQGLQFLIQYYNGEERAKGNILERFSAQQFPDLHSELNLSSLELGDSALYFCASSVGGTSFSDTQYFGPGTRLTVL.

V gene TRBV10-2 combines with J gene TRBJ2-3; 9 positions agree with TRBD2. The length of the CDR3 is 16 residues. The trim removed 9 bases at V and 1 base at J, leaving 11 bases unmatched. Per the germline V gene, CDR1 is WSHSY and CDR2 is SAAADI. CDR3 DNA: TGCGCCAGGAGAACTACTAGCGGGTTTTGCACAGATACGCAGTATTTT. Translating gives CARRTTSGFCTDTQYF.

The CDR3 coding sequence is TGTGTGTCGGGGACTAGCGGGAGACTCTACGAGCAGTACTTC. Amino acid sequence: CVSGTSGRLYEQYF. The V call is TRBV28, the J call TRBJ2-7, with 14 bases matching TRBD2. Germline V gene lookup returns CDR1 MDHEN and CDR2 SYDVKM. The CDR3 length is 14 residues.

The CDR3 reads CASSPSGAPAETQYF. CDR3 DNA: TGTGCCAGCAGTCCGTCGGGGGCGCCCGCCGAGACCCAGTACTTC. V and J are TRBV2 and TRBJ2-5; D tentatively reads TRBD1 or TRBD2 (6 bases each). The CDR3 extends over 15 amino acids. Germline V gene sequence: CDR1 SNHLY, CDR2 FYNNEI. The ends were cut back, 5 bases at V and 5 bases at J, with 18 bases in the middle. Full variable domain (missing parts from reference TRBV2 and TRBJ2-5): EPEVTQTPSHQVTQMGQEVILRCVPISNHLYFYWYRQILGQKVEFLVSFYNNEISEKSEIFDDQFSVERPDGSNFTLKIRSTKLEDSAMYFCASSPSGAPAETQYFGPGTRLLVL.

The V gene is TRBV6-1, the J gene TRBJ1-2; D gene unclear. V lost 3 bases, J lost 4 bases, and 9 bases lay in between. The CDR3 contains 13 residues. Looked up from germline, CDR1 is MNHNS and CDR2 is SASEGT. The CDR3 is CASSEQPSYGYTF. Here the CDR3 DNA reads TGTGCCAGCAGTGAGCAGCCATCCTATGGCTACACCTTC.

V gene TRBV7-2 combines with J gene TRBJ2-1, with D tentatively TRBD1 or TRBD2 (5 bases each). This CDR3 region has 17 residues. V was trimmed by 1 base and J by 0 bases, leaving 13 bases between them. CDR1 is SGHTA, CDR2 FQGNSA, per germline. DNA of the CDR3: TGTGCCAGCAGCTTAGGGGGGAAATTGAGCTCCTACAATGAGCAGTTCTTC. Translating gives CASSLGGKLSSYNEQFF.

The V call is TRBV2, the J call TRBJ1-4, with TRBD1 matching 7 bases. Germline CDR1 SNHLY, CDR2 FYNNEI. The junction had 6 bases not matched to a gene; V was cut back by 7 bases and J by 7 bases. The length of the CDR3 is 13 residues. In nucleotides, the CDR3 is TGTGCCAGCAACCGGGACAGCCCTGAAAAACTGTTTTTT. Translating it yields CASNRDSPEKLFF. Looking up the rest from reference TRBV2 and TRBJ1-4 gives the full variable domain: EPEVTQTPSHQVTQMGQEVILRCVPISNHLYFYWYRQILGQKVEFLVSFYNNEISEKSEIFDDQFSVERPDGSNFTLKIRSTKLEDSAMYFCASNRDSPEKLFFGSGTQLSVL.

This clone was counted once. The rearrangement links TRBV19 to TRBJ1-2; 7 nucleotides align to TRBD1. The CDR3 consists of 15 residues. The trim removed 5 bases at V and 4 bases at J, leaving 10 bases unmatched. Germline CDR1 is LNHDA and CDR2 is SQIVND (reference sequence). CDR3 bases: TGTGCCAGTAGTCGTCTGGGACAGACGAGCTATGGCTACACCTTC. It codes for CASSRLGQTSYGYTF.

This chain connects TRBV2 to TRBJ1-1; D is uncertain. CDR3 length: 15 residues. The germline V and J ends were trimmed by 6 bases and 0 bases, with 14 bases remaining between them. Germline loops: CDR1 SNHLY, CDR2 FYNNEI. DNA for the CDR3: TGTGCCAGCAGGGGCGGACGGGTAATGAACACTGAAGCTTTCTTT. As protein: CASRGGRVMNTEAFF. Complete variable domain (other parts from reference TRBV2 and TRBJ1-1): EPEVTQTPSHQVTQMGQEVILRCVPISNHLYFYWYRQILGQKVEFLVSFYNNEISEKSEIFDDQFSVERPDGSNFTLKIRSTKLEDSAMYFCASRGGRVMNTEAFFGQGTRLTVV.

The rearrangement links TRBV27 to TRBJ1-4; 8 bases are a match to TRBD1. This CDR3 comprises 14 residues. Germline V gene lookup returns CDR1 MNHEY and CDR2 SMNVEV (reference sequence). The J segment lost 8 bases and the V segment lost 6 bases, leaving 8 bases of the junction unmatched. DNA of the CDR3: TGTGCCAGCAGGGACAGGGTCGGACCGGAAAAACTGTTTTTT. This translates into CASRDRVGPEKLFF.

The V and J genes are TRBV2 and TRBJ1-1; D remains unclear. CDR1 is SNHLY, CDR2 FYNNEI, per germline. V shed 6 bases and J shed 1 base, with 12 bases lying between them. This CDR3 contains 14 residues. The CDR3 nucleotides are TGTGCCAGCAGGCAACTCGTCTCGAACACTGAAGCTTTCTTT. It is translated as CASRQLVSNTEAFF.

The rearrangement joins TRBV30 to TRBJ2-1; 7 nucleotides agree with TRBD1. The germline V gene encodes CDR1 GTSNPN and CDR2 SVGIG (reference sequence). V lost 8 bases to trimming and J lost 9 bases; unmatched junction nucleotides: 16. The CDR3 extends over 14 amino acids. DNA for the CDR3: TGTGCCCGACAGGGCGGCGGAACCTCGGGTGAGCAGTTCTTC. Residues: CARQGGGTSGEQFF.

The chain is built from TRBV5-1 and TRBJ1-1; D is undetermined. This CDR3 comprises 14 residues. Trimming took off 7 bases at V and 4 bases at J, with 17 bases between the two ends. The V gene's germline CDR1 is SGHRS and CDR2 YFSETQ. CDR3 nucleotide sequence: TGCGCCAGCGGCCAAGGAGGCCAAGGCACTGAAGCTTTCTTT. Its translation: CASGQGGQGTEAFF.

The chain links TRBV19 to TRBJ2-1; D unclear. The ends were cut back, 5 bases at V and 6 bases at J, with 17 bases in the middle. Germline V gene lookup returns CDR1 LNHDA and CDR2 SQIVND (reference sequence). This CDR3 is 15 amino acids long. CDR3: CASSADPQSTNEQFF. The CDR3 DNA sequence: TGTGCCAGTAGTGCGGATCCGCAATCGACCAATGAGCAGTTCTTC.

V and J are TRBV7-9 and TRBJ1-3; tentative D call: TRBD1 (5 bases). This CDR3 contains 15 residues. The germline gives CDR1 SEHNR, CDR2 FQNEAQ (reference sequence). V lost 7 bases to trimming and J lost 4 bases, with 17 bases between them. This CDR3 reads CASTLPGEPGNTIYF. CDR3 in DNA: TGTGCCAGCACCCTGCCGGGGGAGCCCGGAAACACCATATATTTT.

This sequence joins TRBV3-1 (or the pseudogene TRBV3-2) and TRBJ2-6, with TRBD2 identical over 9 bases. Germline V lookup: CDR1 LGHDT, CDR2 YNNKEL (reference sequence). The junction had 5 bases not matched to a gene; V was cut back by 2 bases and J by 3 bases. This CDR3 has 17 residues. Here the CDR3 DNA reads TGTGCCAGCAGCCAAAAGGCTAGCGGGAATGGGGCCAACGTCCTGACTTTC. The encoded protein is CASSQKASGNGANVLTF.